This is a list of T cell receptor beta chains from one sample in a study of blood T cell repertoires in COVID-19. Repertoires were generated with immunoSEQ multiplex PCR, while TCRdb's copy carries only in-frame clones and drops some. The table shows tens of thousands of clones, with approximately 80% occurring only once. Material for sequencing was peripheral blood. These receptors all stem from a man aged 55 to 70 in a cohort sampled during active COVID-19. Each CDR3 is given with its conserved first and last residue. A D gene is named only where the DNA matches it firmly. A row's size may be missing; if present it is once, few, many or a size class.

j_call clone_size d_call v_call cdr3_nt cdr3_aa
TRBJ1-1 - TRBD1 TRBV3-1/TRBV3-2 TGTGCCAGCAGCTCGCAGGGGGCGCCCACTGAAGCTTTCTTT CASSSQGAPTEAFF
TRBJ2-7 - - TRBV11-2 TGTGCCAGCAAAACCCACAGGGGGAGGGCCCGGGAGCAGTACTTC CASKTHRGRAREQYF
TRBJ2-5 - - TRBV9 TGTGCCAGCAGCGCCCCGACAGCTCACCAAGAGACCCAGTACTTC CASSAPTAHQETQYF
TRBJ2-1 - TRBD2 TRBV6-2/TRBV6-3 TGTGCCAGCAGTCTACGCGGGGGGGCCGTACCCAATGAGCAGTTCTTC CASSLRGGAVPNEQFF
TRBJ2-1 - - TRBV15 TGTGCCACCAGCAGCCCAGCGGGCAACCGCGGGCCCTACAATGAGCAGTTCTTC CATSSPAGNRGPYNEQFF
TRBJ1-4 - - TRBV5-1 TGCGCCAGCAGCTTGGCCAGTTCCACCGCAACTAATGAAAAACTGTTTTTT CASSLASSTATNEKLFF
TRBJ2-7 - TRBD2 TRBV6-5 TGTGCCACCAAACGGGCTAGCGGCTCCTACGAGCAGTACTTC CATKRASGSYEQYF
TRBJ2-2 few - TRBV7-2 TGTGCCAGCAGAAACAGGGCCGGGGAGCTGTTTTTT CASRNRAGELFF
TRBJ2-7 few - TRBV7-2 TGTGCCAGCAGCTTAGCTCGGTTCCCAATACTCGAGCAGTACTTC CASSLARFPILEQYF
TRBJ1-4 few - TRBV2 TGTGCCAGCAGCTCCCGACTTAATGAAAAACTGTTTTTT CASSSRLNEKLFF
TRBJ1-2 - - TRBV6-5 TGTGCCAGCAGTTGGGAAGGGAGTAATGGCTACACCTTC CASSWEGSNGYTF
TRBJ2-3 - TRBD2 TRBV19 TGTGCCAGCCGGGTAGGGAGGGAATATGGCACAGATACGCAGTATTTT CASRVGREYGTDTQYF
TRBJ2-1 - - TRBV5-8 TGTGCCAGCAGCTTGATGTTGGCAGATGATGAGCAGTTCTTC CASSLMLADDEQFF
TRBJ2-6 - - TRBV6-6 TGTGCCAGCACTACAGGGACCGGGGCCAACGTCCTGACTTTC CASTTGTGANVLTF
TRBJ1-4 - - TRBV30 TGTGCCTGGAGTGATTACCGGGACACTGCCGAAAAACTGTTTTTT CAWSDYRDTAEKLFF
TRBJ2-7 - - TRBV15 TGTGCCACCAGCAGAGACGTCTCCTACGAGCAGTACTTC CATSRDVSYEQYF
TRBJ1-5 - - TRBV27 TGTGCCAGCAGTGTTCAGATTCATCAGCCCCAGCATTTT CASSVQIHQPQHF